This T cell receptor (beta chain) appears in the sequencing data of a study of shared clonotypes between healthy human individuals. About this clone: Its antigen is not known.

The CDR3 extends over 12 amino acids. The ends were cut back, 0 bases at V and 14 bases at J, with 11 bases in the middle. From germline, CDR1 is SGHKS and CDR2 YYEKEE (reference sequence). Study outcomes and limitations: Generally, naive subsets came out with larger estimated richness than memory subsets. The researchers took only blood, and tissue repertoires probably look different.

Produced via immunoSEQ multiplex PCR; TCRdb's table is partial and in-frame only. The data show about 2.4 million clones, 93% seen once. Splitting of CD4+ cells produced CD45RA+ naive and CD45RA-negative memory subsets. This TCR was recovered from a man aged 18 to 29 in good health. Some clones in this sample may be carry-over from other donors' samples. The chain links TRBV5-5 to TRBJ2-2, with D possibly matching TRBD1 (6 bases). The source material was naive CD4+ T cells from PBMCs. Subset noted: CD45RA+ positively selected. CDR3 sequence (DNA): TGTGCCAGCAGCTTGGCGCAGGGGAGCCTGTTTTTT. This encodes CASSLAQGSLFF.